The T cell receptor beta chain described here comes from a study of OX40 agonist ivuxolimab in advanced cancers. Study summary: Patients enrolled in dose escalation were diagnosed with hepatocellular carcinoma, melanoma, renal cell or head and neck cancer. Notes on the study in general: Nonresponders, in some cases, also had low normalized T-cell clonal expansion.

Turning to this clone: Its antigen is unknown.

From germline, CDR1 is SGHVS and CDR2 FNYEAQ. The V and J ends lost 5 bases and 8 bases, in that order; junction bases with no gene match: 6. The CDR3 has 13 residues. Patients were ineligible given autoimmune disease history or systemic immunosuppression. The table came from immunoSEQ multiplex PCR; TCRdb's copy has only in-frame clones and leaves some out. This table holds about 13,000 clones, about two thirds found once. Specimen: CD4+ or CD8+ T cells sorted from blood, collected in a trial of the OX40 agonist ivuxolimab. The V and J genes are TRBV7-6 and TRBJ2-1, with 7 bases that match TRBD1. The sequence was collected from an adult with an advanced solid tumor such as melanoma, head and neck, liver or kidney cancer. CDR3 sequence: CASSGYDRDEQFF. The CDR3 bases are TGTGCCAGCAGCGGCTACGACAGGGATGAGCAGTTCTTC.